This T cell receptor (beta chain) comes out of a study of sequential checkpoint blockade in melanoma. Study-level background: Arm A got nivolumab then ipilimumab; arm B the reverse, 1:1. After both sequences, patients received maintenance nivolumab.

Only in-frame clones appear in the TCRdb table, and some are missing; sequencing was by immunoSEQ multiplex PCR. The sample consists of about 9,200 clones, about three quarters of them appearing once. Treatment meaning: randomized to nivolumab then ipilimumab (arm A) or the reverse (arm B). The CDR3 has 14 residues. Trimming took off 4 bases at V and 6 bases at J, with 14 bases between the two ends. In germline, CDR1 is SGDLS, CDR2 YYNGEE. The sequence derives from a human donor with melanoma. Sequencing used CD8+ T cells sorted from blood (inferred from file names), obtained from a patient given nivolumab and ipilimumab in sequence. This chain links TRBV9 with TRBJ1-5; D is unclear. CDR3 sequence reads: CASSPRRDGQPQHF. The CDR3 DNA reads as TGTGCCAGCAGCCCCCGGAGGGATGGTCAGCCCCAGCATTTT.